Presented here are 20 T cell receptor beta chains from one specimen sequenced in a study of blood T cell repertoires in COVID-19. This table comes from immunoSEQ multiplex PCR, and its TCRdb copy is limited to in-frame clones, with some not included. Of around 260,000 clones in the sample, approximately 83% were seen once. The sequencing input was PBMCs or T cells enriched from blood (not recorded which). These receptors all come from a woman in her thirties who had recovered from COVID-19.

The chain recombines TRBV4-2 with TRBJ1-1, with 12 bases identical to TRBD1. The CDR3 is 18 residues long. J lost 1 base, V lost 4 bases, and 10 bases had no gene match. CDR1 is LGHNA and CDR2 is YNFKEQ in the germline V gene. CDR3 sequence: CASSPRSGTGGENTEAFF. The CDR3 region has the DNA TGTGCCAGCAGCCCCAGATCCGGGACAGGGGGCGAGAACACTGAAGCTTTCTTT.

The genes are TRBV7-9 and TRBJ2-2, with D tentatively TRBD2 (5 bases). Germline V gene data show CDR1 as SEHNR and CDR2 as FQNEAQ (reference sequence). This CDR3 has 16 residues. Trimming took 3 bases from V and 5 from J, leaving 16 bases between them. The CDR3 region is CASSFGGSHFTGELFF. The CDR3 nucleotides are TGTGCCAGCAGCTTCGGAGGCAGCCACTTTACCGGGGAGCTGTTTTTT.

In its sample, this clone was seen once. The junction departs from the called germline gene at one end, perhaps through a read error. V gene TRBV2 combines with J gene TRBJ2-7, with TRBD1 as a possible D gene (7 bases). The CDR3 length is 15 residues. Germline V gene sequence: CDR1 SNHLY, CDR2 FYNNEI. The CDR3: CASTEPGGLSYKQYF. The CDR3, as DNA: TGTGCCAGCACCGAACCAGGGGGACTCTCCTACAAGCAGTACTTC.

This sequence joins TRBV2 and TRBJ1-3; D perhaps matches TRBD1 (6 bases). V was trimmed by 8 bases and J by 8 bases, leaving 16 bases between them. There are 13 residues in the CDR3. Germline V gene sequence: CDR1 SNHLY, CDR2 FYNNEI. The CDR3 region is CASSGGTYHTIYF. The CDR3 DNA reads as TGTGCCAGCTCGGGAGGGACATATCACACCATATATTTT.

The chain uses TRBV11-2 and TRBJ1-6; 9 bases fit TRBD1. With 1 base clipped from V and 3 bases from J, the junction kept 10 bases outside the gene matches. CDR3 length: 19 amino acids. The germline V gene encodes CDR1 SGHAT and CDR2 FQNNGV. CDR3 amino acids: CASSLGRGTGRLYNSPLHF. CDR3 nucleotide sequence: TGTGCCAGCAGCTTAGGGAGGGGGACAGGGAGACTCTATAATTCACCCCTCCACTTT.

The V call is TRBV7-9, the J call TRBJ2-1, with 8 nucleotides matching TRBD1. The length of the CDR3 is 15 residues. Germline lookup yields CDR1 SEHNR and CDR2 FQNEAQ (reference sequence). V was pared by 2 bases and J by 7 bases, with 7 bases of the junction left unmatched. The CDR3 is CASSLTGQGLNEQFF. The CDR3 DNA follows: TGTGCCAGCAGCTTAACAGGACAGGGATTGAATGAGCAGTTCTTC.

The rearrangement links TRBV6-6 to TRBJ2-7; TRBD1 matches at 7 bases. V shed 0 bases and J 4 bases; nucleotides not matched to a gene: 3. The CDR3 contains 14 residues. Germline-derived CDR1 and CDR2 are MNHNY and SVGAGI (reference sequence). Here the CDR3 DNA reads TGTGCCAGCAGTTACTCGGGACAGATATACGAGCAGTACTTC. Its translation is CASSYSGQIYEQYF.

This clone was counted once. J is TRBJ1-2 and V is TRBV7-9, with D perhaps TRBD1 (5 bases). Trimming removed 2 bases at V and 5 bases at J, with 15 bases between. In germline, CDR1 is SEHNR, CDR2 FQNEAQ (reference sequence). The CDR3 totals 15 residues. The CDR3: CASSLHVRAVYGYTF. In DNA, the CDR3 is TGTGCCAGCAGCTTACATGTCAGGGCAGTGTATGGCTACACCTTC. Using reference TRBV7-9 and TRBJ1-2 for the parts outside the CDR3, the full variable domain is DTGVSQNPRHKITKRGQNVTFRCDPISEHNRLYWYRQTLGQGPEFLTYFQNEAQLEKSRLLSDRFSAERPKGSFSTLEIQRTEQGDSAMYLCASSLHVRAVYGYTFGSGTRLTVV.

The chain joins TRBV28 to TRBJ1-2; 7 bases match TRBD1. There are 12 residues in the CDR3. J gave up 8 bases and V 5 bases, and 5 bases lay outside the gene matches. Germline loops: CDR1 MDHEN, CDR2 SYDVKM. CDR3 loop: CASSLQGTGYTF. The CDR3 bases are TGTGCCAGCAGTCTACAGGGGACGGGCTACACCTTC.

Here the CDR3 DNA reads TGCGCCAGCAGCCAAGAGGGGAGGGGATGGAGCTATGGCTACACCTTC. Translated: CASSQEGRGWSYGYTF. This rearrangement joins TRBV4-1 to TRBJ1-2, with D maybe TRBD1 (5 bases). The V and J ends lost 0 bases and 4 bases respectively, with 15 bases between them. The CDR3 is 16 amino acids. Germline CDR1 is MGHRA and CDR2 is YSYEKL.

This chain connects TRBV4-2 to TRBJ2-7, with TRBD2 as a possible D gene (6 bases). The CDR3 length is 19 residues. Germline-derived CDR1 and CDR2 are LGHNA and YNFKEQ. V shed 2 bases and J shed 3 bases, with 26 bases lying between them. The CDR3 coding sequence is TGTGCCAGCAGCCAACTATCCCCCGGGACCACCTACGGGGGCTACGAGCAGTACTTC. It yields the protein CASSQLSPGTTYGGYEQYF.

The chain links TRBV6-1 to TRBJ2-1; TRBD2 aligns across 8 bases. The CDR3 runs 13 residues. V was clipped by 2 bases and J by 15 bases; unmatched bases: 9. Germline V gene lookup returns CDR1 MNHNS and CDR2 SASEGT. CDR3 in amino acids: CASSESDAGGRFF. The CDR3 DNA sequence: TGTGCCAGCAGTGAATCTGACGCGGGAGGTCGGTTCTTC.

CDR3 sequence reads: CASSRNSGIQETQYF. The CDR3, as DNA: TGTGCCAGCTCCCGTAATAGCGGGATCCAAGAGACCCAGTACTTC. The chain joins TRBV27 to TRBJ2-5; 8 nucleotides align to TRBD2. J gave up 1 base and V 8 bases, and 9 bases lay outside the gene matches. Germline CDR1 and CDR2: MNHEY and SMNVEV (reference sequence). The CDR3 has 15 amino acids.

V is TRBV11-2 and J is TRBJ2-1, with TRBD2 as a possible D gene (5 bases). The CDR3 covers 13 residues. CDR1 is SGHAT and CDR2 is FQNNGV in the germline V gene. V gave up 6 bases and J gave up 4 bases, with 10 bases separating them. CDR3 in DNA: TGTGCCAGCAGTCTAAGCGGATACAATGAGCAGTTCTTC. It translates to CASSLSGYNEQFF.

In this sample, this clone turned up many times. The chain carries TRBV6-4 and TRBJ1-1, with D perhaps matching TRBD1 (5 bases). The CDR3 spans 13 residues. V lost 3 bases, J lost 1 base, and 6 bases lay in between. Germline CDR1 is MRHNA and CDR2 is SNTAGT. CDR3 bases: TGTGCCAGCAGTGAGCAGGGGAACACTGAAGCTTTCTTT. Its translation: CASSEQGNTEAFF.

The sample holds a few counts of this clone. J is TRBJ1-4 and V is TRBV13, with TRBD1 matching 7 bases. Germline trimming cut 4 bases from V and 8 bases from J; bases unmatched to any gene: 10. CDR3 size: 15 residues. CDR1 is PRHDT and CDR2 is FYEKMQ in the germline V gene (reference sequence). CDR3 in amino acids: CASSSRDSYSEKLFF. CDR3 bases: TGTGCCAGCAGCTCGCGGGACAGCTATAGCGAAAAACTGTTTTTT.

This clone came up a few times. The chain couples TRBV2 to TRBJ2-7; 7 nucleotides align to TRBD1. Germline trimming cut 6 bases from V and 3 bases from J; bases unmatched to any gene: 8. The germline V gene has CDR1 SNHLY and CDR2 FYNNEI. The CDR3 loop spans 14 amino acids. This CDR3 reads CASRGTARGYEQYF. CDR3 bases: TGTGCCAGCAGGGGGACAGCCAGGGGCTACGAGCAGTACTTC.

DNA for the CDR3: TGCGCCAGCAGCCCCCCCGGGGCTAGCGGGTCCTCGCGAGAGACCCAGTACTTC. Protein product: CASSPPGASGSSRETQYF. V gene TRBV5-1 combines with J gene TRBJ2-5; TRBD2 matches 8 bases. The V gene end was trimmed by 4 bases and the J gene end by 4 bases; junction bases not matched to a gene: 18. Per the germline V gene, CDR1 is SGHRS and CDR2 is YFSETQ. The CDR3 contains 18 residues.

This sequence joins TRBV5-3 and TRBJ2-1; 10 bases align to TRBD2. TRBV5-3 qualifies as an ORF whose function is uncertain. This CDR3 spans 16 amino acids. The V and J ends lost 9 bases and 2 bases, in that order; junction bases with no gene match: 11. This CDR3 reads CATEGSGGTAYNEQFF. DNA of the CDR3: TGTGCCACGGAGGGTAGCGGGGGGACGGCCTACAATGAGCAGTTCTTC.

CDR3 coding DNA: TGTGCCAGCAGTGATCTTTCTAATTCACCCCTCCACTTT. Its protein is CASSDLSNSPLHF. The chain carries TRBV2 and TRBJ1-6, with D uncertain. The CDR3 has 13 residues. Between the trimmed V and J ends, which lost 3 bases and 6 bases, there was a span of 6 bases. The germline gives CDR1 SNHLY, CDR2 FYNNEI.